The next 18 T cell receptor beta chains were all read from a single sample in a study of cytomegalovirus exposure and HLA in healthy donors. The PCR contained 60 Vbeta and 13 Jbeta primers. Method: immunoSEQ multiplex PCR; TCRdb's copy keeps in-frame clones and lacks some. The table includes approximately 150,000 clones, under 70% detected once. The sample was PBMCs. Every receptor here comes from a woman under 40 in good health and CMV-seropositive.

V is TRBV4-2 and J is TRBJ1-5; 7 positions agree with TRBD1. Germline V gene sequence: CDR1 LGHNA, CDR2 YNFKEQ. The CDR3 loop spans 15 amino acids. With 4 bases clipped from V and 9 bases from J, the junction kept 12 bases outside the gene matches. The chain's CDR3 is CASSPYRGDDGPQHF. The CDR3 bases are TGTGCCAGCAGCCCATACAGGGGAGATGACGGGCCCCAGCATTTT.

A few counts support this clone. The chain's CDR3 is CASSSQGALIGGTIYF. The CDR3, as DNA: TGTGCCAGCAGCAGCCAGGGGGCGTTGATTGGAGGCACCATATATTTT. The chain couples TRBV9 to TRBJ1-3, with TRBD1 identical over 8 bases. Germline trimming cut 4 bases from V and 9 bases from J; bases unmatched to any gene: 15. Germline CDR1 reads SGDLS; CDR2 reads YYNGEE. This CDR3 region has 16 residues.

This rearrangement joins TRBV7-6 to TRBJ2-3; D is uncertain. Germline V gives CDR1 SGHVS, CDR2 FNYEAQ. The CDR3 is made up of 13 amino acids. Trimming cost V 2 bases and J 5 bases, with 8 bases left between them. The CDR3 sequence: CASSLNLRDTQYF. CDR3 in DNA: TGTGCCAGCAGCTTAAATCTGCGAGATACGCAGTATTTT.

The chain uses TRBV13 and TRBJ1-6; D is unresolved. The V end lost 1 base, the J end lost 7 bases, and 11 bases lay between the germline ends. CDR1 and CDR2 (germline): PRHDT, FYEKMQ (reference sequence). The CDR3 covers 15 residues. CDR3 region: CASSLAGDWNSPLHF. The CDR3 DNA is TGTGCCAGCAGCTTAGCCGGAGATTGGAATTCACCCCTCCACTTT.

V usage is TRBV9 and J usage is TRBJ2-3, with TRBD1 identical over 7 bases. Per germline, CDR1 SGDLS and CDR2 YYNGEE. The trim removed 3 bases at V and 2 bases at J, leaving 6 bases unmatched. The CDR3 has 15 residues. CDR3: CASSALTGDTDTQYF. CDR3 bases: TGTGCCAGCAGCGCGCTAACAGGGGACACAGATACGCAGTATTTT.

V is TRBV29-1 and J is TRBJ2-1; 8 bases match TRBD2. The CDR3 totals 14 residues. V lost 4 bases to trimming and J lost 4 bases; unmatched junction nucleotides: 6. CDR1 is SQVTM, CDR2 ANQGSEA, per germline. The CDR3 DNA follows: TGCAGCGTTGCCCCGGGACTAGGGTACAATGAGCAGTTCTTC. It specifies CSVAPGLGYNEQFF.

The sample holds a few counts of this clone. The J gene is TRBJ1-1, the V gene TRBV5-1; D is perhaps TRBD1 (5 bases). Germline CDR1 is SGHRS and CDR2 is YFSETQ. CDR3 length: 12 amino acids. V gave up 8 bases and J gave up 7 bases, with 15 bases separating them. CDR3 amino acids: CASLRGRFEAFF. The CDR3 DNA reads TGCGCCAGTCTAAGGGGCAGATTTGAAGCTTTCTTT.

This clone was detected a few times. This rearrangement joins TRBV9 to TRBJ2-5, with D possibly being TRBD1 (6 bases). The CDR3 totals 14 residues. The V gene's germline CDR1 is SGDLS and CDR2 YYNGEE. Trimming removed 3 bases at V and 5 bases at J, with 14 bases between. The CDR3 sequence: CASSGGGPGETQYF. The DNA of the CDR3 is TGTGCCAGCAGCGGAGGGGGTCCCGGGGAGACCCAGTACTTC.

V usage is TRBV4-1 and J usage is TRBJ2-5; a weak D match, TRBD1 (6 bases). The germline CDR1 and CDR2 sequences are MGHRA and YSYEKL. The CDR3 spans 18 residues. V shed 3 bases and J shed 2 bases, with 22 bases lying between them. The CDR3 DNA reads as TGCGCCAGCAGCCATCCAGGGGTGGCTATCCGAATACAAGAGACCCAGTACTTC. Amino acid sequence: CASSHPGVAIRIQETQYF.

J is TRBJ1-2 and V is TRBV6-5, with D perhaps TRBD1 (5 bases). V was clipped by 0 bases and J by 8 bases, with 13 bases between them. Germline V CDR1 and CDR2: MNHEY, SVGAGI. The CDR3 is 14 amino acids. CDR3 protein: CASSYSRAAWGYTF. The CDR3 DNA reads TGTGCCAGCAGTTACTCCAGGGCAGCCTGGGGCTACACCTTC.

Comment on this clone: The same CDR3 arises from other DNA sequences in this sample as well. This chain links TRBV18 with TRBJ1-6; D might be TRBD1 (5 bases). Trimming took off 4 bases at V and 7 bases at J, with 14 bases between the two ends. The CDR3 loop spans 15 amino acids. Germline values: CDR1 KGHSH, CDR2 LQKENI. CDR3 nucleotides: TGTGCCAGCTCACAGGGGTCTCACCCCAATTCACCCCTCCACTTT. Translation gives CASSQGSHPNSPLHF.

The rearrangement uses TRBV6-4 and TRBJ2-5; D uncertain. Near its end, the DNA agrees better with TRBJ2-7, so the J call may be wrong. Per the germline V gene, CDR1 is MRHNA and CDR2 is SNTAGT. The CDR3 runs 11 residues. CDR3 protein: CASSDAYEQYF. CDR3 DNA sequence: TGTGCCAGCAGTGACGCGTACGAGCAGTACTTC.

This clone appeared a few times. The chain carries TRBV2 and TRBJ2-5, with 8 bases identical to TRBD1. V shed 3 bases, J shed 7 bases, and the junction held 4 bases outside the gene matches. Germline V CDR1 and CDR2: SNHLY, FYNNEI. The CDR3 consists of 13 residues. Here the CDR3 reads CASSDTGGSTQYF. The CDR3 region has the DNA TGTGCCAGCAGTGACACAGGGGGGTCGACCCAGTACTTC.

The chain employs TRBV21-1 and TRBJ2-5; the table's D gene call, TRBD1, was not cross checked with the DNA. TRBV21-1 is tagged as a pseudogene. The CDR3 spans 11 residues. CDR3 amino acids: CAGRGMETQYF. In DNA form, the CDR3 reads TGTGCGGGCAGGGGGATGGAGACCCAGTACTTC.

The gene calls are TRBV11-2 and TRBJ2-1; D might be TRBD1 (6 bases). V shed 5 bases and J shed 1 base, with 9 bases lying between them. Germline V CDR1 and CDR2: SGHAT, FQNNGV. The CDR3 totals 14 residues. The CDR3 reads CASSIGQSYNEQFF. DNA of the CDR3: TGTGCCAGCAGCATAGGACAGTCCTACAATGAGCAGTTCTTC.

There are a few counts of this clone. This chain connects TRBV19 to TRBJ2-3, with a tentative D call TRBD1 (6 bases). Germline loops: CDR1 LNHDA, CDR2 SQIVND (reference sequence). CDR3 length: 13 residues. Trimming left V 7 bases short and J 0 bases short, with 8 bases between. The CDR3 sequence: CASKGDSTDTQYF. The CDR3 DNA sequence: TGTGCCAGTAAGGGGGACAGCACAGATACGCAGTATTTT.

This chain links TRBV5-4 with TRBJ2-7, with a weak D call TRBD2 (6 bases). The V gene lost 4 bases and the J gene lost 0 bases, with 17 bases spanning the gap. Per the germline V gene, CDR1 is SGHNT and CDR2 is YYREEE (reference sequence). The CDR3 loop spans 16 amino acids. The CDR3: CASSRTSGANSYEQYF. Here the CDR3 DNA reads TGTGCCAGCAGCCGGACATCGGGAGCCAACTCCTACGAGCAGTACTTC.

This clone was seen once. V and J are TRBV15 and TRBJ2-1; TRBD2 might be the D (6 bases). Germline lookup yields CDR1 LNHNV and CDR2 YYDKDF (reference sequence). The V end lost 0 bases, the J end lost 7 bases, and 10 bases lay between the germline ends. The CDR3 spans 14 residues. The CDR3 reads CATSRDGRDNEQFF. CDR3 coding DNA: TGTGCCACCAGCAGAGATGGGCGGGATAATGAGCAGTTCTTC.